These 14 T cell receptor beta chains came from one sample sequenced in a study of T cell responses to AZD1222 COVID-19 vaccine. Libraries were prepared by immunoSEQ multiplex PCR; TCRdb keeps only in-frame clonotypes and omits some of them. Of approximately 68,000 clones listed, 70% to 90% are singletons. Specimen: peripheral blood, collected 28 days after the second dose of the MenACWY control vaccine. These receptors were taken from an adult who received the MenACWY meningococcal vaccine as a control.

This clone was counted a few times. The chain uses TRBV7-6 and TRBJ2-3; 7 nucleotides line up with TRBD1. Germline CDR1 and CDR2: SGHVS and FNYEAQ. With 4 bases clipped from V and 1 base from J, the junction kept 5 bases outside the gene matches. The CDR3 length is 15 residues. CDR3 coding DNA: TGTGCCAGCAGCTCAACAGGGGTCCGCACAGATACGCAGTATTTT. This sequence encodes CASSSTGVRTDTQYF.

This clone was counted only a few times. This chain uses TRBV7-9 with TRBJ2-5; D ambiguous. CDR3 length equals 11 residues. CDR1 is SEHNR, CDR2 FQNEAQ, per germline (reference sequence). The V gene lost 6 bases and the J gene lost 2 bases, with 4 bases spanning the gap. In DNA, the CDR3 is TGTGCCAGCAGTTATCAAGAGACCCAGTACTTC. Translation gives CASSYQETQYF.

The V gene is TRBV3-1 (or the pseudogene TRBV3-2), the J gene TRBJ2-5; D ambiguous. This CDR3 spans 15 amino acids. V lost 7 bases to trimming and J lost 6 bases, with 21 bases between them. Germline CDR1 is LGHDT and CDR2 is YNNKEL (reference sequence). The CDR3 bases are TGTGCCAGCAACCTCGTCGGCGGATCTGGTCAGACCCAGTACTTC. It codes for CASNLVGGSGQTQYF.

With respect to this clone: Compared with germline, one end of the junction differs, possibly owing to a read error. The V call is TRBV11-2, the J call TRBJ2-7; 10 bases agree with TRBD1. This CDR3 is 15 amino acids long. CDR1 SGHAT and CDR2 FQNNGV come from the germline V gene. CDR3 coding DNA: TGTGCCAGCAGCCTCAGCCCTTGGGACAGGGGACACCCGGCGTTC. This sequence encodes CASSLSPWDRGHPAF.

In its sample, this clone was seen once. The genes are TRBV5-3 and TRBJ2-7; a weak D match, TRBD1 (6 bases). TRBV5-3 is an ORF; its function is uncertain. V shed 2 bases and J shed 2 bases, with 17 bases lying between them. CDR3 length equals 16 residues. CDR3 DNA sequence: TGTGCCAGAAGCTTAAGGGACACCATACGGACCTACGAGCAGTACTTC. Residues: CARSLRDTIRTYEQYF.

This clone was seen just once. The V gene is TRBV30, the J gene TRBJ2-1; D is unresolved. CDR1 is GTSNPN and CDR2 is SVGIG in the germline V gene (reference sequence). Trimming removed 3 bases from V and 9 bases from J, with 21 bases in between. This CDR3 has 15 residues. The DNA for the CDR3 is TGTGCCTGGAGCCCGCATTACCCCCGAGAGATTGAGCAGTTCTTC. Translating gives CAWSPHYPREIEQFF. The entire variable domain, with the rest obtained from reference TRBV30 and TRBJ2-1, is as follows: SQTIHQWPATLVQPVGSPLSLECTVEGTSNPNLYWYRQAAGRGLQLLFYSVGIGQISSEVPQNLSASRPQDRQFILSSKKLLLSDSGFYLCAWSPHYPREIEQFFGPGTRLTVL.

The chain recombines TRBV4-3 with TRBJ1-1, with D possibly being TRBD1 (5 bases). The CDR3 sequence is 16 residues long. Germline values: CDR1 LGHNA, CDR2 YSLEER. The V gene lost 2 bases and the J gene lost 1 base, with 14 bases spanning the gap. The CDR3 loop reads CASSQFPGGRNTEAFF. The DNA of the CDR3 is TGCGCCAGCAGCCAATTTCCCGGGGGGAGGAACACTGAAGCTTTCTTT.

The chain recombines TRBV7-8 with TRBJ1-2, with TRBD1 matching 8 bases. CDR3 length: 14 amino acids. The J segment lost 4 bases and the V segment lost 1 base, leaving 2 bases of the junction unmatched. Germline V gene sequence: CDR1 SGHVS, CDR2 FQNEAQ. This CDR3 is CASSLEGQGYGYTF. CDR3 DNA sequence: TGTGCCAGCAGCTTAGAAGGACAGGGCTATGGCTACACCTTC.

Written as DNA, the CDR3 is TGTGCTAGTGGTTTGTTCACCGGGGAGCTGTTTTTT. As protein: CASGLFTGELFF. This chain connects TRBV12-5 to TRBJ2-2; D uncertain. V dropped 2 bases and J dropped 4 bases, with 2 bases sitting between them. The CDR3 extends over 12 amino acids. Germline assignment: CDR1 LGHNT and CDR2 FRNRAP.

The chain employs TRBV2 and TRBJ2-7; possible D gene TRBD1, 6 bases. The ends were cut back, 11 bases at V and 0 bases at J, with 17 bases in the middle. The CDR3 extends over 14 amino acids. Per germline, CDR1 SNHLY and CDR2 FYNNEI. CDR3 residues: CAGRQDSSSYEQYF. DNA for the CDR3: TGTGCCGGCCGCCAGGACAGTAGCTCCTACGAGCAGTACTTC.

J is TRBJ2-1 and V is TRBV5-4; a possible D gene is TRBD2 (5 bases). The CDR3 loop spans 12 amino acids. Germline-derived CDR1 and CDR2 are SGHNT and YYREEE (reference sequence). V lost 0 bases, J lost 11 bases, and 9 bases lay in between. CDR3 nucleotide sequence: TGTGCCAGCAGCTTGGGCGGGCAGCAGCAGTTCTTC. This codes for CASSLGGQQQFF.

This clone has just one count. The chain carries TRBV19 and TRBJ1-5; weak D call: TRBD1 (6 bases). Germline CDR1 and CDR2: LNHDA and SQIVND (reference sequence). V was pared by 4 bases and J by 2 bases, with 18 bases between. The CDR3 is made up of 17 amino acids. CDR3 nucleotides: TGTGCCAGTAGTACCCTGGACAGCCTCGGTGGCAATCAGCCCCAGCATTTT. It encodes CASSTLDSLGGNQPQHF.

The J gene is TRBJ2-7, the V gene TRBV5-1, with no clear D. V was cut by 1 base and J by 2 bases, with 10 bases left in between. CDR3 size: 14 residues. Germline V gene sequence: CDR1 SGHRS, CDR2 YFSETQ. The CDR3 DNA is TGCGCCAGCAGCTTGAGTACGGGCCCCTACGAGCAGTACTTC. It is translated as CASSLSTGPYEQYF.

This chain connects TRBV11-2 to TRBJ2-7, with 14 bases that match TRBD2. The CDR3 totals 14 residues. Germline CDR1 and CDR2: SGHAT and FQNNGV. The V and J ends lost 5 bases and 7 bases, in that order; junction bases with no gene match: 4. Written as DNA, the CDR3 is TGTGCCAGCAGCAGGGGACTAGCGGGAGAAGAGCAGTACTTC. Residues: CASSRGLAGEEQYF.